The 30 T cell receptor beta chains in this list originate from one sample, sequenced in a study of T cells in Graves' hyperthyroidism and ophthalmopathy. It was RNA transcripts that yielded the amplified TCR beta CDR3 regions. A first-round RT-PCR of the TCR CDR3 used the HTBI primer set. MiXCR was run by TCRdb on the multiplex PCR reads, yielding one entry per CDR3 protein. The sample lists fewer than 850,000 distinct CDR3 sequences, 15% to 20% occurring once. The specimen sequenced was blood. These receptors were collected from a man aged 45-65 years with Graves' hyperthyroidism.

This clonotype was counted a few times. The chain combines TRBV4-1 with TRBJ2-1; tentatively, D is TRBD1 or TRBD2 (5 bases each). CDR3 size: 17 residues. Per germline, CDR1 MGHRA and CDR2 YSYEKL. Trimming removed 4 bases at V and 3 bases at J, with 19 bases between. The CDR3 protein is CASSPIGESSIYNEQFF. The DNA for the CDR3 is TGCGCCAGCAGCCCCATAGGGGAGTCTAGCATCTACAATGAGCAGTTCTTC.

V gene TRBV7-3 combines with J gene TRBJ1-5; 10 bases line up with TRBD1. Germline CDR1 reads SGHTA; CDR2 reads FQGTGA. The CDR3 is made up of 15 amino acids. J gave up 5 bases and V 5 bases, and 6 bases lay outside the gene matches. The CDR3 DNA sequence: TGTGCCAGCAGCGGACAGGGGGGGGGGGATCAGCCCCAGCATTTT. Encoded protein: CASSGQGGGDQPQHF.

The CDR3 nucleotides read TGTGCCAGCAGCTTCACCGGGACGCTCACAGATACGCAGTATTTT. This sequence encodes CASSFTGTLTDTQYF. This chain connects TRBV2 to TRBJ2-3, with D perhaps TRBD1 or TRBD2 (5 bases each). This CDR3 is 15 amino acids long. Germline V gene data show CDR1 as SNHLY and CDR2 as FYNNEI. With 6 bases removed from V and 2 bases from J, the gap between germline ends came to 15 bases.

This clonotype was observed at least ten times. This chain connects TRBV20-1 to TRBJ2-7; 8 positions match TRBD1. The CDR3 is 15 residues long. The ends lost 0 bases at V and 6 bases at J; junction bases unmatched: 10. The germline gives CDR1 DFQATT, CDR2 SNEGSKA (reference sequence). The CDR3 DNA follows: TGCAGTGCTAGAGATCCAAGGACAGGGTTCGTCGAGCAGTACTTC. It specifies CSARDPRTGFVEQYF.

This chain connects TRBV4-3 to TRBJ2-3; D unclear. The CDR3 loop spans 13 amino acids. Trimming took off 2 bases at V and 3 bases at J, with 6 bases between the two ends. Germline assignment: CDR1 LGHNA and CDR2 YSLEER. The CDR3, as DNA: TGCGCCAGCAGCCAAACAGAGACAGATACGCAGTATTTT. Its protein is CASSQTETDTQYF.

This clonotype was seen a single time. This chain uses TRBV24-1 with TRBJ1-4; maybe TRBD1 (6 bases). The CDR3 runs 16 residues. CDR1 is KGHDR, CDR2 SFDVKD, per germline. V was trimmed by 2 bases and J by 3 bases, leaving 12 bases between them. The CDR3, as DNA: TGTGCCACCAGTGATTCGTCAACAGGGTCTAATGAAAAACTGTTTTTT. Translating gives CATSDSSTGSNEKLFF.

The table lists this clonotype with many counts. This rearrangement joins TRBV27 to TRBJ2-3; TRBD1 matches at 11 bases. V trimming: 6 bases; J trimming: 2 bases; junction bases outside the gene matches: 13. Germline-derived CDR1 and CDR2 are MNHEY and SMNVEV (reference sequence). The CDR3 consists of 18 residues. CDR3 in amino acids: CASRSGTGGAGVTDTQYF. In nucleotides, the CDR3 is TGTGCCAGCAGATCTGGGACAGGGGGAGCGGGGGTCACAGATACGCAGTATTTT.

Details on this clonotype: A much larger clone is a single base away; this may be a read error. The V call is TRBV7-9, the J call TRBJ2-5, with D tentatively TRBD1 or TRBD2 (7 bases each). The better agreement between TRBJ2-1 and the DNA end casts doubt on the J call. The length of the CDR3 is 15 residues. Germline V gene sequence: CDR1 SEHNR, CDR2 FQNEAQ (reference sequence). CDR3 DNA: TGTGCCAGCAGCCCGTGGGGAGGGGGCGGAGAGACCCAGTTCTTC. Encoded protein: CASSPWGGGGETQFF.

V and J are TRBV5-1 and TRBJ2-7; the match to TRBD2 covers 7 bases. Germline CDR1 is SGHRS and CDR2 is YFSETQ. The CDR3 is made up of 15 amino acids. Trimming at V came to 4 bases and at J to 4 bases, leaving 11 bases not matched to a gene. For the CDR3, the DNA is TGCGCCAGCAGCAACGCCGCGGGGGAGATATACGAGCAGTACTTC. Encoded protein: CASSNAAGEIYEQYF.

This clonotype was seen ten or more times. This sequence joins TRBV6-1 and TRBJ2-3, with 9 bases matching TRBD1. Germline CDR1 and CDR2: MNHNS and SASEGT. The CDR3 has 15 residues. The V segment lost 5 bases and the J segment 1 base; nucleotides outside the gene matches: 4. As DNA, the CDR3 is TGTGCCAGCAGTTCTTACAGGGGGCGCACAGATACGCAGTATTTT. Its protein product is CASSSYRGRTDTQYF.

This chain uses TRBV20-1 with TRBJ2-1, with 10 bases aligning to TRBD2. There are 16 residues in the CDR3. Germline V gene lookup returns CDR1 DFQATT and CDR2 SNEGSKA (reference sequence). V lost 5 bases, J lost 0 bases, and 7 bases stayed unmatched. DNA for the CDR3: TGCAGTGCTCCAGGACTAGCGGTTATCTCCTACAATGAGCAGTTCTTC. Translation gives CSAPGLAVISYNEQFF.

This clonotype was seen only a few times. The rearrangement links TRBV3-1 to TRBJ2-2, with 9 bases fitting TRBD1. The germline CDR1 and CDR2 sequences are LGHDT and YNNKEL (reference sequence). This CDR3 is 18 amino acids long. J gave up 3 bases and V 1 base, and 9 bases lay outside the gene matches. CDR3 loop: CASSQVAIRTGDTGELFF. CDR3 DNA: TGTGCCAGCAGCCAAGTAGCGATTAGGACAGGGGACACCGGGGAGCTGTTTTTT.

This clonotype has a count of ten or more. The genes are TRBV7-2 and TRBJ2-7; D possibly corresponds to TRBD1 (7 bases). CDR1 is SGHTA and CDR2 is FQGNSA in the germline V gene. The CDR3 contains 14 residues. Trimming pared 5 bases from V and 2 bases from J, leaving 13 bases between. The CDR3 loop reads CASSTRGVPYEQYF. The CDR3 nucleotides read TGTGCCAGCAGCACCAGGGGGGTTCCCTACGAGCAGTACTTC. Using reference TRBV7-2 and TRBJ2-7 for the parts outside the CDR3, the full variable domain is GAGVSQSPSNKVTEKGKDVELRCDPISGHTALYWYRQSLGQGLEFLIYFQGNSAPDKSGLPSDRFSAERTGGSVSTLTIQRTQQEDSAVYLCASSTRGVPYEQYFGPGTRLTVT.

This clonotype was detected ten times or more. The chain is built from TRBV27 and TRBJ2-1; 8 bases line up with TRBD1. The CDR3 contains 14 residues. Trimming cost V 4 bases and J 7 bases; bases outside gene matches: 6. The germline gives CDR1 MNHEY, CDR2 SMNVEV (reference sequence). This CDR3 reads CASSSQGAGNEQFF. In DNA, the CDR3 is TGTGCCAGCAGTTCTCAGGGGGCGGGGAATGAGCAGTTCTTC.

This clonotype has more than one count but fewer than ten. The chain couples TRBV15 to TRBJ2-7; 13 nucleotides line up with TRBD2. Unmatched junction bases numbered 8, after V lost 0 bases and J lost 3 bases. CDR3 size: 18 residues. Germline V gene data show CDR1 as LNHNV and CDR2 as YYDKDF (reference sequence). The CDR3 DNA reads TGTGCCACCAGCAGAGATTCACCCAGGACTAGCGGGAGCTACGAGCAGTACTTC. It specifies CATSRDSPRTSGSYEQYF.

This clonotype was picked up many times. The rearrangement joins TRBV25-1 to TRBJ2-5, with D maybe TRBD2 (5 bases). Germline V gives CDR1 MGHDK, CDR2 SYGVNS. Trimming cost V 6 bases and J 5 bases, with 16 bases left between them. The CDR3 totals 14 residues. CDR3: CASRAAGGRETQYF. The CDR3, as DNA: TGTGCCAGCAGAGCGGCAGGAGGCAGGGAGACCCAGTACTTC.

This clonotype was seen at least ten times. The V call is TRBV18, the J call TRBJ1-3, with a possible D match to TRBD1 (5 bases). Trimming removed 3 bases from V and 0 bases from J, with 9 bases in between. From germline, CDR1 is KGHSH and CDR2 LQKENI. The CDR3 length is 15 residues. The CDR3 sequence: CASSPGTDSGNTIYF. The CDR3 DNA is TGTGCCAGCTCACCGGGGACGGACTCTGGAAACACCATATATTTT.

This clonotype was seen a handful of times. J is TRBJ2-7 and V is TRBV7-9, with 7 bases aligning to TRBD2. Germline lookup yields CDR1 SEHNR and CDR2 FQNEAQ (reference sequence). There are 15 residues in the CDR3. Unmatched junction bases numbered 7, after V lost 3 bases and J lost 2 bases. CDR3 in DNA: TGTGCCAGCAGCTTTTCCCCGGCGGGAGCCTACGAGCAGTACTTC. Residues: CASSFSPAGAYEQYF.

Comment on this clonotype: A read error may explain this, as a much larger clone is one base away. J is TRBJ1-6 and V is TRBV6-1; TRBD1 might be the D (5 bases). Germline V gene data show CDR1 as MNHNS and CDR2 as SASEGT. Trimming removed 5 bases from V and 7 bases from J, with 18 bases in between. CDR3 length: 16 residues. DNA of the CDR3: TGTGCCAGCAGTCCCCCGACAGAGAGGACGAATTCACCCCTCCACTTT. Residues: CASSPPTERTNSPLHF.

Many counts were recorded for this clonotype. The rearrangement joins TRBV12-3 or TRBV12-4 to TRBJ1-5; D perhaps matches TRBD1 (5 bases). V was trimmed by 7 bases and J by 7 bases, leaving 17 bases between them. The CDR3 has 14 residues. CDR3 nucleotides: TGTGCCAGCATCGGAAGGGGTTCCGGGCAGCCCCAGCATTTT. It yields the protein CASIGRGSGQPQHF.

V is TRBV3-1 and J is TRBJ1-2, with D hard to call. The CDR3 consists of 15 residues. V shed 1 base and J shed 0 bases, with 9 bases lying between them. Germline V gene lookup returns CDR1 LGHDT and CDR2 YNNKEL (reference sequence). The CDR3 is CASSQAKLSNYGYTF. DNA for the CDR3: TGTGCCAGCAGCCAAGCAAAACTGTCTAACTATGGCTACACCTTC.

The V and J genes are TRBV7-9 and TRBJ2-7, with D possibly TRBD2 on 7 matching bases. Germline assignment: CDR1 SEHNR and CDR2 FQNEAQ (reference sequence). The CDR3 covers 15 residues. The V end was cut by 1 base, the J end by 2 bases, with 12 bases between. In DNA form, the CDR3 reads TGTGCCAGCAGCTTAGAGGGGGGGACTCCCTACGAGCAGTACTTC. Residues: CASSLEGGTPYEQYF.

This clonotype has ten or more counts. CDR3 coding DNA: TGTGCCTGGAACACAGGCACAGATACGCAGTATTTT. The encoded protein is CAWNTGTDTQYF. The chain recombines TRBV30 with TRBJ2-3; D gene unclear. Germline V gives CDR1 GTSNPN, CDR2 SVGIG (reference sequence). V was trimmed by 4 bases and J by 1 base, leaving 6 bases between them. The CDR3 is 12 amino acids.

This clonotype was observed many times. The V call is TRBV20-1, the J call TRBJ2-5, with 12 bases matching TRBD2. Germline V gene lookup returns CDR1 DFQATT and CDR2 SNEGSKA (reference sequence). The CDR3 totals 15 residues. J gave up 5 bases and V 1 base, and 5 bases lay outside the gene matches. The CDR3 here is CSARALAGGSETQYF. The CDR3 DNA reads as TGCAGTGCTAGAGCACTAGCGGGAGGATCGGAGACCCAGTACTTC.

This clonotype was seen a few times. The chain employs TRBV7-2 and TRBJ2-7, with a weak D call TRBD2 (6 bases). This CDR3 region has 14 residues. V lost 3 bases and J lost 4, with 13 bases in between. CDR1 and CDR2 from the germline V gene are SGHTA and FQGNSA. The CDR3 reads CASSFGLGRYEQYF. In DNA form, the CDR3 reads TGTGCCAGCAGCTTCGGGTTAGGGAGGTACGAGCAGTACTTC.

This clonotype was seen ten or more times. The CDR3 loop is CASSPRTPGVGVEKLFF. CDR3 DNA: TGTGCCAGCAGCCCCCGAACGCCCGGTGTGGGAGTCGAAAAACTGTTTTTT. The chain recombines TRBV7-9 with TRBJ1-4; D ambiguous. Germline CDR1 and CDR2: SEHNR and FQNEAQ (reference sequence). V gave up 5 bases and J gave up 8 bases, with 24 bases separating them. This CDR3 is 17 amino acids long.

There are many counts of this clonotype. The chain employs TRBV12-3 or TRBV12-4 and TRBJ2-3, with D maybe TRBD1 (5 bases). V was pared by 8 bases and J by 6 bases, with 15 bases between. This CDR3 is 13 amino acids long. CDR3 in amino acids: CASSINKGDTQYF. DNA for the CDR3: TGTGCCAGCTCGATTAATAAGGGGGATACGCAGTATTTT.

This clonotype was recorded a few times. V is TRBV24-1 and J is TRBJ2-7; 10 bases line up with TRBD1. The CDR3 length is 15 residues. CDR1 is KGHDR, CDR2 SFDVKD, per germline. V shed 2 bases and J 2 bases; nucleotides not matched to a gene: 2. CDR3 residues: CATSDSGQGAYEQYF. In DNA, the CDR3 is TGTGCCACCAGTGATTCTGGACAGGGGGCCTACGAGCAGTACTTC.

Many counts were recorded for this clonotype. This sequence joins TRBV12-3 or TRBV12-4 and TRBJ2-7; TRBD1 is a possible D gene (5 bases). The CDR3 covers 14 residues. Trimming shortened V by 5 bases and J by 1 base, and 12 bases separated the two germline ends. The CDR3 is CASSLRQLSYEQYF. The CDR3, as DNA: TGTGCCAGCAGTCTTCGACAGCTTTCCTACGAGCAGTACTTC.

The chain links TRBV3-1 to TRBJ2-2; TRBD1 is a possible D gene (5 bases). The CDR3 is made up of 16 amino acids. V lost 4 bases to trimming and J lost 6 bases, with 18 bases between them. Germline V gene sequence: CDR1 LGHDT, CDR2 YNNKEL (reference sequence). The chain's CDR3 is CASSRARGGSAGELFF. The CDR3 DNA sequence: TGTGCCAGCAGCCGGGCAAGGGGCGGATCCGCCGGGGAGCTGTTTTTT. Full variable domain (rest looked up from reference TRBV3-1 and TRBJ2-2): DTAVSQTPKYLVTQMGNDKSIKCEQNLGHDTMYWYKQDSKKFLKIMFSYNNKELIINETVPNRFSPKSPDKAHLNLHINSLELGDSAVYFCASSRARGGSAGELFFGEGSRLTVL.